Listed here is a single T cell receptor beta chain. Its antigen remains unknown. The libraries were made with immunoSEQ v3. Assay used: immunoSEQ multiplex PCR; TCRdb lists only in-frame clones, some missing. The sample includes 95,000 or so clones, under 70% seen only once; the top ten take 10% to 11%. These data belong to a study of TIL therapy for anti-PD-1-resistant metastatic lung cancer. For the study at large: Median patient age was about 56, ranging about 35-80 years.

The sample's time point: pre-treatment sample, taken before nivolumab and TIL therapy. Most excised metastases sampled were pleural nodules or supraclavicular lymph nodes. Overall study results and limits: Compared with baseline intratumoral T cells, expanded TIL cultures were more clonal and less diverse (6% vs 31%).

This CDR3 contains 17 residues. The germline V gene has CDR1 LGHDT and CDR2 YNNKEL (reference sequence). The V gene end was trimmed by 6 bases and the J gene end by 0 bases; junction bases not matched to a gene: 7. Source: tumor tissue, taken at baseline. V gene TRBV3-1 (or the pseudogene TRBV3-2) combines with J gene TRBJ2-2; 10 nucleotides line up with TRBD2. This TCR was sampled from a person aged 25 to 85 with non-small cell lung cancer. CDR3 sequence (DNA): TGTGCCAGCAGTTCTAGCGGGAGAAGGCCGAACACCGGGGAGCTGTTTTTT. The encoded protein is CASSSSGRRPNTGELFF.